This T cell receptor (beta chain) came from a study of glioma-infiltrating T cells. The study, taken as a whole, reports: Above-expected tissue-blood divergence occurred in all gliomas, most in low-grade ones.

TCR alpha and beta CDR3 regions were amplified from RNA using iRepertoire nested multiplex PCR. In TCRdb, the multiplex PCR reads were re-called with MiXCR into one record per CDR3 protein. The table lists about 93,000 distinct CDR3 sequences, about 37% of them singletons. The CDR3 has 16 amino acids. The germline V gene has CDR1 MNHEY and CDR2 SVGEGT. Trimming removed 10 bases from V and 9 bases from J, with 25 bases in between. On this clonotype itself: Its specificity is not known.

This clonotype was obtained from a human donor with low-grade glioma or glioblastoma, undergoing nonglioma brain surgery, or in good health (not recorded which). V is TRBV6-2 or TRBV6-3 and J is TRBJ1-6; TRBD1 is a possible D gene (6 bases). The sequenced sample consisted of glioma tissue, nonneoplastic brain tissue, or PBMCs (not recorded which). The CDR3 loop reads CAIGERADSRGSPLHF. The CDR3 DNA sequence: TGTGCCATAGGGGAGAGGGCGGACAGTCGTGGTTCACCCCTCCACTTT.